Reported below is one TCR beta chain. Its recognized antigen is unknown. No clone much larger than this one lies a single base away; base qualities are absent. The library was made by 5' RACE. The run used an Illumina HiSeq 2500. A second PCR of about 6 to 12 cycles was run with a J-beta primer mix and a sample-barcoded 5' primer. Each TCR beta cDNA molecule received a unique molecular identifier from a template-switch 5' adaptor carrying 12 random nucleotides. Each sample yielded at least 3 million CDR3-containing paired-end reads. First-strand cDNA was synthesized from all RNA with the Mint cDNA synthesis kit, primed by a TRBC-specific oligonucleotide. Following uracil-DNA glycosylase treatment, all cDNA underwent a first 18-cycle PCR with the universal primers M1SS and BC2_uni_R. The study's own analysis went as follows. For normalization, 1 million high-quality reads, each with a distinct molecular identifier, were randomly selected from each sample. Reads with shared molecular identifiers were discarded instead of being binned into consensus sequences. MiTCR, run with a Q25 quality threshold and the strictest error-elimination algorithm, handled CDR3 identification, clonotype clustering and error correction. A nonparametric unseen species model with Euler transformation was used to estimate a lower bound on total TCR beta diversity. Using fastp at Q25 and MiXCR, TCRdb reprocessed the public reads and kept productive beta chains. Rows are combined by CDR3 protein, so each entry shows the most common genes and DNA. These V and J calls are TCRdb output, not the study's own analysis. This sample has 870,000 or so distinct CDR3 sequences in its table, and around 28% of those were observed once. 15% to 20% of the sample belongs to the ten largest clones.

This entry is derived from a study of blood T cells in healthy people across ages (dated by TCRdb to between 2015 and 2017). Regarding the study in general: In model experiments, roughly one uniquely barcoded TCR beta cDNA molecule per two T cells was captured by template switching. Using deep sequencing normalized with unique cDNA molecular identifiers, the study measured how TCR beta repertoire diversity changes with age. Four age groups were formed from the donors: young (average approximately 17 years), middle-aged (around 40), aged (roughly 58) and long-lived (around 80). To avoid experimental bias, donors of different ages were distributed randomly across sequencing lanes. For two donors (one aged 18 to 30 and one aged 80 or older), the study analyzed two additional independent replicas of 1 million unique cDNA reads from the same blood draw.

Study-wide findings and limitations: Donor CMV infection status was unknown, potentially confounding age-related changes in expanded clonotypes. Total diversity estimates from one million sequenced T cells were considered lower bounds and underestimates. As age increased, observed TCR beta diversity per million T cells dropped in a roughly linear way, and a significant reduction was already evident by age around 41. Compared with the aged group, the long-lived group had more naive CD4+ T cells, fewer expanded clones and increased TCR diversity, a pattern suggesting age selection. Observed TCR beta diversity correlated strongly with the percentage of naive T cells measured by flow cytometry. Bulk unsorted PBMC profiling prevented conclusive comparison of naive and antigen-experienced compartments.

The donors were roughly 40 Caucasian individuals from Russia, aged roughly 6 to 90 years, who were systemically healthy. Roughly 9.5 milliliters of peripheral blood were drawn from each donor into EDTA-treated Vacutainer tubes. PBMCs were isolated by Ficoll-Paque density-gradient centrifugation, with at least 6 million obtained per sample. Total RNA was extracted from PBMCs with Trizol reagent, with at least 5.5 micrograms obtained per sample. The percentages of naive CD45RAhigh/CD27high T cells were determined by flow cytometry on a PBMC aliquot from every donor. The CDR3 runs 19 amino acids, cysteine and phenylalanine included. The sequence is cut down to CDR3 DNA, 57 bases in frame from base 1. From the germline V gene, CDR1 is MNHEY and CDR2 is SVGEGT. V trim: 0 bases; J trim: 8 bases; unmatched bases: 10.

The source of this sequence is a woman of 80 years or more in good health. The specimen sequenced was blood. The receptor chain draws on TRBV6-2 or TRBV6-3 and TRBJ2-1, with 16 bases matching TRBD2. The sequence in DNA is TGTGCCAGCAGTTACTCTCCCGGGACTAGCGGGGGGGCCAGTGATGAGCAGTTCTTC. Translated, it reads CASSYSPGTSGGASDEQFF.